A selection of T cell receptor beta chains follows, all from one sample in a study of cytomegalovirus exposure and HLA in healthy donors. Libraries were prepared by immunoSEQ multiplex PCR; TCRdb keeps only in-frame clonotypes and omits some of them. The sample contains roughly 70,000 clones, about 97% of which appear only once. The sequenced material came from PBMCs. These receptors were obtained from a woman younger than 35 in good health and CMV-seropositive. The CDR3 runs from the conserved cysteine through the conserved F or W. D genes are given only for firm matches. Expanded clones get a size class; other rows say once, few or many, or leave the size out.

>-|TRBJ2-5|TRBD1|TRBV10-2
TGCGCCAGCAATAATGAACAGGGGGTAGTCCAAGAGACCCAGTACTTC
CASNNEQGVVQETQYF
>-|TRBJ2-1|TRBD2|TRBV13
TGTGCCAGCAGCCGCGGGAGCGACAATGAGCAGTTCTTC
CASSRGSDNEQFF
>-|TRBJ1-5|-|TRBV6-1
TGTGCCAGCAGTGAAGGGGCCAGGGCGATGGGCAATCAGCCCCAGCATTTT
CASSEGARAMGNQPQHF
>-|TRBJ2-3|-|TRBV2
TGTGCCAGCAGATCAACTAGGGGGGATACGCAGTATTTT
CASRSTRGDTQYF
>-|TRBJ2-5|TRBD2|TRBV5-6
TGTGCCAGCAGCTTGGGACTAGCGGGAGGATCGGAGGAGACCCAGTACTTC
CASSLGLAGGSEETQYF
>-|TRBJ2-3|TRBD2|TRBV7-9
TGTGCCAGCTCACTCGCGGGGACTAGCGGCACAGATACGCAGTATTTT
CASSLAGTSGTDTQYF
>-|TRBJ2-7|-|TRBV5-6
TGTGCCAGCACTTCTGGAGGGGTTTACGAGCAGTACTTC
CASTSGGVYEQYF
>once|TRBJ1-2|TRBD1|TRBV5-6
TGTGCCAGCAAGCAGGGGGCGGACTATGGCTACACCTTC
CASKQGADYGYTF
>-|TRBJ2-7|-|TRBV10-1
TGCGCCAGCAGTGAGTCGGGCAGAACCTACGAGCAGTACTTC
CASSESGRTYEQYF
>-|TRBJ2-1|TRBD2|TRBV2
TGTGCCAGCAGTGATGCGGGAGGGCCCAGGGATGAGCAGTTCTTC
CASSDAGGPRDEQFF
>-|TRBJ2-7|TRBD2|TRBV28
TGTGCCGCTAGGTGGGAGGGTGGGCACGAGCAGTACTTC
CAARWEGGHEQYF
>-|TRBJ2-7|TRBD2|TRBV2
TGTGCCAGCAACGGGGGACTAGCTGGAGACTTC
CASNGGLAGDF
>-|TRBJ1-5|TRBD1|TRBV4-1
TGCGCCAGCAGCCAAACCCGGGACAGAAATCAGCCCCAGCATTTT
CASSQTRDRNQPQHF
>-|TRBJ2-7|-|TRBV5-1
TGCGCCAGCAGGTCCCAGGGAAGGAACGAGCAGTACTTC
CASRSQGRNEQYF
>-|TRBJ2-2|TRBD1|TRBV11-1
TGTGCCAGCAGCCCGCTGAGACAGGGGGTTAACACCGGGGAGCTGTTTTTT
CASSPLRQGVNTGELFF
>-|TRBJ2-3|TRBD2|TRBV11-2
TGTGCCAGCAGCTATCTAGCGGGAGGATGGGGTGCAGATACGCAGTATTTT
CASSYLAGGWGADTQYF
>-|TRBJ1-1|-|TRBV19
TGTGCCAGTACCCGCCCAGGTCACACTGAAGCTTTCTTT
CASTRPGHTEAFF
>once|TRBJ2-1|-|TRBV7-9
TGTGCCAGCAGCGAAGTAGCAGAGTACAATGAGCAGTTCTTC
CASSEVAEYNEQFF
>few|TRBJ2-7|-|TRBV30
TGTGCCTGGAGTGTAAGCGACGAGCAGTACTTC
CAWSVSDEQYF
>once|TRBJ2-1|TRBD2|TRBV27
TGTGCCAGCAGTTTATCCTCTCTAGCGGATAGCTCCTACAATGAGCAGTTCTTC
CASSLSSLADSSYNEQFF
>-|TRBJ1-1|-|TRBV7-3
TGTGCCAGCAGCCCTACAGGCTCGAACACTGAAGCTTTCTTT
CASSPTGSNTEAFF
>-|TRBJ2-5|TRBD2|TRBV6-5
TGTGCCAGCAGTCGGCGTAGCGGGAGGGTGGAGACCCAGTACTTC
CASSRRSGRVETQYF
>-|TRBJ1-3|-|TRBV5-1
TGCGCCAGCAGCTTGGCAGGGCAAGCGTTAGGAAACACCATATATTTT
CASSLAGQALGNTIYF
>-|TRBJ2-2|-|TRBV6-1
TGTGCCAGCAGTAAAGAGGGGTTCTCCGGGGAGCTGTTTTTT
CASSKEGFSGELFF
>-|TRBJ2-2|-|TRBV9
TGTGCCAGCAGCGTAGTTGAGGGTCGGGCCGGGGAGCTGTTTTTT
CASSVVEGRAGELFF
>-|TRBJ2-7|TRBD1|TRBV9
TGTGCCAGCAGCCCCGGGACAGGGCGAGGCGAGCAGTACTTC
CASSPGTGRGEQYF
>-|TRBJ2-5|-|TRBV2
TGTGCCAGCAGTGAAGCGCTTGGTGGCATGGAGACCCAGTACTTC
CASSEALGGMETQYF
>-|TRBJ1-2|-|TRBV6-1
TGTGCCAGCAGTGAAGGTGGAGCAGCTAACTATGGCTACACCTTC
CASSEGGAANYGYTF
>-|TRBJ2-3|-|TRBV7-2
TGTGCCAGCAGCTTATTCCCCTCGGATACGCAGTATTTT
CASSLFPSDTQYF